This TCR beta chain was profiled in a study of Graves' ophthalmopathy and Graves' hyperthyroidism. Study as a whole: Pretreatment peripheral blood was obtained at initial diagnosis. Study observations and caveats: Researchers report that a 13-signature model separated ophthalmopathy from stable hyperthyroidism, posting about 87% sensitivity and about 78% specificity.

Using RNA transcripts, the TCR beta CDR3 regions were amplified. RT-PCR with HTBI primers came first, then second-round multiplex PCR. Via MiXCR, TCRdb re-called the multiplex PCR reads, giving one row per CDR3 protein. The sample carries 150,000 to 200,000 distinct CDR3 sequences, roughly two fifths recorded once. A word on this clonotype: Its antigen is undetermined.

The V segment lost 5 bases and the J segment 5 bases; nucleotides outside the gene matches: 11. The CDR3 is 16 residues long. CDR1 MNHEY and CDR2 SMNVEV come from the germline V gene (reference sequence). PBMCs had their origin in fresh peripheral blood (around 10 ml). This chain joins TRBV27 and TRBJ1-5; 8 bases are a match to TRBD1. The TCR comes from a man aged 25 to 40 with Graves' ophthalmopathy. The sample taken for sequencing was peripheral blood. The CDR3 DNA reads TGTGCCAGCAGTCCACGACAGGGGTTAGTACATCAGCCCCAGCATTTT. Amino acid sequence: CASSPRQGLVHQPQHF.